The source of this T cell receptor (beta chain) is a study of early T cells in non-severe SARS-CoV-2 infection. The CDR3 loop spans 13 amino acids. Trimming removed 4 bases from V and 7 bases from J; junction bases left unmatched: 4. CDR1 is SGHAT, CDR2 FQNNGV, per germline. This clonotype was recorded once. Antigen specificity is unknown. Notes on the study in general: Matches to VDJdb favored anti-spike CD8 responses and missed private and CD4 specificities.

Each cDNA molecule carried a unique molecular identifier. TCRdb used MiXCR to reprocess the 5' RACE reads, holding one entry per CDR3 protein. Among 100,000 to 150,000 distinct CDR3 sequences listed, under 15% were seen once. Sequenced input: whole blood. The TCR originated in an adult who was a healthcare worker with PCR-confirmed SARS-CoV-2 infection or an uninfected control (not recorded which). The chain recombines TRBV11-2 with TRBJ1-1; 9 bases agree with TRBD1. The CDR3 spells CASSSYRGLEAFF. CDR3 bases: TGTGCCAGCAGCTCCTACAGGGGGCTTGAAGCTTTCTTT. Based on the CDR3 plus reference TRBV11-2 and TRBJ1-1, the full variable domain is EAGVAQSPRYKIIEKRQSVAFWCNPISGHATLYWYQQILGQGPKLLIQFQNNGVVDDSQLPKDRFSAERLKGVDSTLKIQPAKLEDSAVYLCASSSYRGLEAFFGQGTRLTVV.